This T cell receptor (beta chain) was recovered during a study of patients and donors after allogeneic stem cell transplantation. MiXCR, applied by TCRdb to the RT-PCR reads, yields one record per CDR3 protein. The sample includes 920,000 or so distinct CDR3 sequences, roughly 18% of them seen just once. CDR3 length equals 16 residues. Deletions cut 2 bases from V and 0 bases from J, with 8 bases between. Germline V gives CDR1 KGHSH, CDR2 LQKENI. The V gene is TRBV18, the J gene TRBJ2-6; unclear D gene. Sample: blood, either unsorted or a sorted T cell fraction (not recorded which). The sequence derives from a human donor who was either an allogeneic HSCT recipient or a stem cell or donor lymphocyte infusion donor (not recorded which). It is not recorded whose cells these are; they may come from a transplant donor. The DNA of the CDR3 is TGTGCCAGCTCACCAGACCTTAACTCTGGGGCCAACGTCCTGACTTTC. It specifies CASSPDLNSGANVLTF.